This is a list of T cell receptor beta chains from one sample in a study of graft-versus-host responses after intestinal transplantation. No antigen has been identified for these receptors. Measured with immunoSEQ multiplex PCR; TCRdb has only the in-frame clones, and not every one. The data hold about 100,000 clones, with roughly 91% observed a single time. The sample was unstimulated CD4+ T cells sorted from spleen or lymph node cells, taken before transplant. The receptors derive from a human donor who was the organ donor for an intestinal transplant. Each CDR3 is given with its conserved first and last residue. The D gene is left open where the match is weak. Clone size is shown for a subset of rows, as once, few, many or a class of expanded clone.

V,D,J,size,length,DNA,CDR3
TRBV25-1,TRBD2,TRBJ2-3,-,14,TGTGCCAGCAGTGACCTAGCGGTAGCAGATACGCAGTATTTT,CASSDLAVADTQYF
TRBV19,TRBD2,TRBJ2-7,-,18,TGTGCCAGTAGTCCAAGGACTAGCGGGGGCCTCGATTCCTACGAGCAGTACTTC,CASSPRTSGGLDSYEQYF
TRBV7-2,-,TRBJ2-1,-,18,TGTGCCAGCAGCTTAGAAGCTGAATGGGCAGGAGGGCTCAATGAGCAGTTCTTC,CASSLEAEWAGGLNEQFF
TRBV11-2,-,TRBJ2-2,-,16,TGTGCCAGCAGCTTATTGCGCGGGGAGAACACCGGGGAGCTGTTTTTT,CASSLLRGENTGELFF
TRBV15,-,TRBJ1-5,-,14,TGTGCCACCAGCAGAGTGTTGATGGAGCAGCCCCAGCATTTT,CATSRVLMEQPQHF
TRBV5-6,-,TRBJ2-5,-,12,TGTGCCAGCAGCCTCCTCCAAGAGACCCAGTACTTC,CASSLLQETQYF
TRBV7-6,TRBD1,TRBJ1-4,-,18,TGTGCCAGCAGCTTAGCCCAATCAACAGGGGTCGTCATTGAAAAACTGTTTTTT,CASSLAQSTGVVIEKLFF
TRBV9,-,TRBJ2-1,-,15,TGTGCCAGCAGCGTAGATCCGGGTTCGAACAATGAGCAGTTCTTC,CASSVDPGSNNEQFF
TRBV29-1,TRBD1,TRBJ1-2,-,15,TGCAGCGTTAGAACATTAAGGACAGGGGGTGATGGCTACACCTTC,CSVRTLRTGGDGYTF
TRBV19,TRBD1,TRBJ1-5,-,15,TGTGCCAGTAGTATAGACGGGACAGGGTGGGAGCCCCAGCATTTT,CASSIDGTGWEPQHF
TRBV4-2,-,TRBJ2-3,once,16,TGTGCCAGCAGCCAGGATACCGGGACTAGCACAGATACGCAGTATTTT,CASSQDTGTSTDTQYF
TRBV5-1,TRBD2,TRBJ2-5,-,14,TGCGCCAGCAGCCTGGACGGGGGGGGAGAGACCCAGTACTTC,CASSLDGGGETQYF
TRBV6-5,TRBD1,TRBJ1-2,once,13,TGTGCCAGCAGTTACGGGACAGACTATGGCTACACCTTC,CASSYGTDYGYTF
TRBV4-2,TRBD1,TRBJ1-1,-,19,TGTGCCAGCAGCCCTCAAGCCCTTCGGGACAGGATGCGGGGCACTGAAGCTTTCTTT,CASSPQALRDRMRGTEAFF
TRBV19,TRBD1,TRBJ1-5,few,14,TGTGCCAGTAGTCGTACAGGGGGCAATCAGCCCCAGCATTTT,CASSRTGGNQPQHF
TRBV6-1,TRBD1,TRBJ2-7,-,13,TGTGCCAGCAGAACGACAGGGACCTACGAGCAGTACTTC,CASRTTGTYEQYF
TRBV19,-,TRBJ1-1,-,17,TGTGCCAGTAGTATGGGCGAGGGGGATGGGGAATTCACTGAAGCTTTCTTT,CASSMGEGDGEFTEAFF
TRBV18,-,TRBJ1-1,-,14,TGTGCCAGCTCACCCTACGTTCTGAACACTGAAGCTTTCTTT,CASSPYVLNTEAFF
TRBV15,-,TRBJ1-5,-,12,TGTGCCACCAGCGGTGACAGACAGCCCCAGCATTTT,CATSGDRQPQHF
TRBV5-5,-,TRBJ2-2,-,17,TGTGCCAGCAGCTGGGCATTCCAGCGGTGGAACACCGGGGAGCTGTTTTTT,CASSWAFQRWNTGELFF
TRBV6-6,-,TRBJ1-1,-,14,TGTGCCAGCAGTTACGGACAACGGGTAGCCGAAGCTTTCTTT,CASSYGQRVAEAFF
TRBV27,-,TRBJ1-6,-,15,TGTGCCAGCAGTTTAGCGTTGACTGGCAATTCACCCCTCCACTTT,CASSLALTGNSPLHF
TRBV7-8,TRBD1,TRBJ2-7,-,16,TGTGCCAGCAGCGCCTCTACCGGGACAGCATCCTACGAGCAGTACTTC,CASSASTGTASYEQYF
TRBV9,-,TRBJ1-1,-,14,TGTGCCAGCAGCGTAGGGGCAGGGAGGGGTGAAGCTTTCTTT,CASSVGAGRGEAFF
TRBV28,-,TRBJ2-7,-,12,TGTGCCAGCACTGGGGGGGGCCTGGTGCAGTACTTC,CASTGGGLVQYF
TRBV19,TRBD1,TRBJ1-1,-,14,TGTGCCAGTAGTACCGGACAGGGCGGCACTGAAGCTTTCTTT,CASSTGQGGTEAFF
TRBV20-1,-,TRBJ2-7,-,11,TGCAGTGCTAGCAGCAGGGGCGAGCAGTACTTC,CSASSRGEQYF
TRBV4-2,-,TRBJ1-2,-,13,TGTGCCAGCAGCCAAGTCAGGGGCTATGGCTACACCTTC,CASSQVRGYGYTF
TRBV25-1,-,TRBJ1-2,-,15,TGTGCCAGCAGTGACCCCCGAGGGGGTGACTATGGCTACACCTTC,CASSDPRGGDYGYTF
TRBV28,TRBD1,TRBJ2-7,once,12,TGTGCCAGCAGTTCCCCAGGGGGAGAGCAGTACTTC,CASSSPGGEQYF
TRBV10-3,TRBD1,TRBJ2-7,few,15,TGTGCCATCAGTGCTGGACAGGGTCTATCCTACGAGCAGTACTTC,CAISAGQGLSYEQYF
TRBV18,-,TRBJ1-2,-,15,TGTGCCAGCTCACCACTGGGGCAGGGTGACTATGGCTACACCTTC,CASSPLGQGDYGYTF
TRBV5-8,TRBD1,TRBJ1-5,-,17,TGTGCCAGCAGCCTGACGAGGACAGGGCGGTCGGGTCAGCCCCAGCATTTT,CASSLTRTGRSGQPQHF
TRBV29-1,TRBD1,TRBJ1-2,-,17,TGCAGCGTACAGGGACAGGACACCCGAAGGAGTTCCTATGGCTACACCTTC,CSVQGQDTRRSSYGYTF
TRBV28,-,TRBJ1-5,-,16,TGTGCCAGCACCACCTGGGGGCCGGGGCGGTATCAGCCCCAGCATTTT,CASTTWGPGRYQPQHF
TRBV6-5,TRBD1,TRBJ2-5,-,14,TGTGCCAGCAGTGCGAGGGGGCGCAAGGAGACCCAGTACTTC,CASSARGRKETQYF
TRBV7-2,-,TRBJ1-3,few,16,TGTGCCAGCAGCCCCTTACATGCCAACTCTGGAAACACCATATATTTT,CASSPLHANSGNTIYF
TRBV10-3,-,TRBJ2-7,few,11,TGTGCCATCAGTGAGGGACAGCTGCAATACTTC,CAISEGQLQYF
TRBV5-5,TRBD1,TRBJ2-7,-,16,TGTGCCAGCAGCCGGTCCTCCGGGACAGGGGCCTACGAGCAGTACTTC,CASSRSSGTGAYEQYF
TRBV4-2,TRBD1,TRBJ1-4,-,17,TGTGCCAGCAGCAGATTCCCGCTGGGACAGGGCCATGAAAAACTGTTTTTT,CASSRFPLGQGHEKLFF
TRBV5-1,TRBD2,TRBJ2-3,once,16,TGCGCCAGCAGCTTGAGACTAGCGGGGGGCACAGATACGCAGTATTTT,CASSLRLAGGTDTQYF
TRBV7-2,-,TRBJ2-3,-,15,TGTGCCAGCAGCCCGATCGGGATCCTCACAGATACGCAGTATTTT,CASSPIGILTDTQYF
TRBV6-5,-,TRBJ1-2,once,12,TGTGCCAGCAGTCCCGGTGGCTATGGCTACACCTTC,CASSPGGYGYTF
TRBV7-9,-,TRBJ2-3,-,16,TGTGCCACCTCGGGGTGGGGTGACCTCCCGCGGGATACGCAGTATTTT,CATSGWGDLPRDTQYF
TRBV6-5,TRBD1,TRBJ1-1,-,15,TGTGCCAGCAGTTATGGGGACAGATTGAACACTGAAGCTTTCTTT,CASSYGDRLNTEAFF